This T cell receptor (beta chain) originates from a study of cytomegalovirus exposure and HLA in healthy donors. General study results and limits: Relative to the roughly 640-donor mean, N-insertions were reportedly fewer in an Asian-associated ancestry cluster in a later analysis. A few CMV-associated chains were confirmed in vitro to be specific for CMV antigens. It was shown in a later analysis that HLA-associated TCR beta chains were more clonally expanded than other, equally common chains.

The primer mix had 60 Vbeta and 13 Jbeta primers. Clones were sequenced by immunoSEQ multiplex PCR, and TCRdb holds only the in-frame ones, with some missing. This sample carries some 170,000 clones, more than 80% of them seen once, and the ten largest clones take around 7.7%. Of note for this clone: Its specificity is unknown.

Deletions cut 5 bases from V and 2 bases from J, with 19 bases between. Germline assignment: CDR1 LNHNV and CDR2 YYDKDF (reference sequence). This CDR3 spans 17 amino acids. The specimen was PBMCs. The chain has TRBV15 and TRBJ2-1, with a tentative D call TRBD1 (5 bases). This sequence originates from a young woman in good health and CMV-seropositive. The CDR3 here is CATSARTRQRTYNEQFF. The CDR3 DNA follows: TGTGCCACCAGCGCCCGGACAAGACAGAGGACCTACAATGAGCAGTTCTTC.